These T cell receptor beta chains were read from a single sample in a study of blood T cells in healthy people across ages. TCRdb re-called the 5' RACE reads through MiXCR, storing one row per CDR3 protein. The table records 790,000 or so distinct CDR3 sequences, around 45% of them present only once. Sample: blood. The receptors were sampled from an elderly man in good health. Both conserved end residues are part of each CDR3. D genes are given only for firm matches. The size field is filled for only some rows; it gives once, few, many or a size class.

TRBD2,TRBV5-1,TRBJ2-1,few,TGCGCCAGCAGCCCGGGACTAGATCACAATGAGCAGTTCTTC,CASSPGLDHNEQFF
.,TRBV7-3,TRBJ2-1,.,TGTGCCAGCAGCCTAAACCGGGGGCGCCAACTATCGTCTAATGAGCAGTTCTTC,CASSLNRGRQLSSNEQFF
.,TRBV6-2/TRBV6-3,TRBJ1-1,few,TGTGCCAGCAGACCCACACTCTTCCTCGGCACTGAAGCTTTCTTT,CASRPTLFLGTEAFF
.,TRBV24-1,TRBJ2-5,many,TGTGCCACCGGAAACGCTGCAGGCGAGACCCAGTACTTC,CATGNAAGETQYF
TRBD2,TRBV10-3,TRBJ2-1,.,TGTGCCATCAGTGAGTCGGCGGGGGGCAGATACAATGAGCAGTTCTTC,CAISESAGGRYNEQFF
.,TRBV18,TRBJ2-7,.,TGTGCCAGCTCACCGTCTAGCTCCTACGAGCAGTACTTC,CASSPSSSYEQYF
.,TRBV5-5,TRBJ2-6,few,TGTGCCAGCAGCAACCACAGGGTCTTCTCTGGGGCCAACGTCCTGACTTTC,CASSNHRVFSGANVLTF
.,TRBV28,TRBJ2-5,.,TGTGCCAGCAGTCAGACTACCTACTACAACAATGAGCAGTACTTC,CASSQTTYYNNEQYF
TRBD2,TRBV30,TRBJ2-3,few,TGTGCCTGGAGTGTAGGTCCAGCGGGAGCCACAGATACGCAGTATTTT,CAWSVGPAGATDTQYF
TRBD1,TRBV6-5,TRBJ2-1,.,TGTGCCAGCAGTTACAGCGGGACAGGGGAATACAATGAGCAGTTCTTC,CASSYSGTGEYNEQFF
.,TRBV20-1,TRBJ2-7,.,TGCAGTGCTAGAGAGGGTCCATCCGAGCAGTACTTC,CSAREGPSEQYF
.,TRBV3-1,TRBJ2-1,few,TGTGCCAGCAAGGATGGTACACGGGAGCTCGCTGAGCAGTTCTTC,CASKDGTRELAEQFF
.,TRBV27,TRBJ2-1,.,TGTGCCAGCAGTTTAGTAGTAGGCTCCTACAATGAGCAGTTCTTC,CASSLVVGSYNEQFF
.,TRBV9,TRBJ2-3,.,TGTGCCAGCAGCGTATACCGGAGCACAGATACGCAGTATTTT,CASSVYRSTDTQYF
TRBD1,TRBV2,TRBJ1-2,few,TGTGCCAGCAGTTCATCCAGACAGGGACACTATGGCTACACCTTC,CASSSSRQGHYGYTF
TRBD1,TRBV5-1,TRBJ1-6,.,TGCGCCAGCAGCCTGGGACAGGGGCCTTTCAATTCACCCCTCCACTTT,CASSLGQGPFNSPLHF
TRBD2,TRBV12-3/TRBV12-4,TRBJ2-1,few,TGTGCCAGCAGCGGACTAGATGAGCAGTTCTTC,CASSGLDEQFF
TRBD1,TRBV5-5,TRBJ1-6,.,TGTGCCAGCAGCTTCGAGACAGGGGCTCTTTCACCCCTCCACTTT,CASSFETGALSPLHF
.,TRBV29-1,TRBJ2-6,.,TGCAGCGCAGAGATAAATGGGGCCAACGTCCTGACTTTC,CSAEINGANVLTF
TRBD2,TRBV12-3/TRBV12-4,TRBJ2-7,.,TGTGCCAGCAGTAGGTGGACTAGCGGGTGCAACGAGCAGTACTTC,CASSRWTSGCNEQYF
.,TRBV4-1,TRBJ2-7,.,TGCGCCAGCAGCCAAGGAACGAGGTTGCGTGAGCAGTACTTC,CASSQGTRLREQYF
TRBD1,TRBV11-3,TRBJ2-5,.,TGTGCCAGCAGCTTGGACAGGGCGAGGGAGACCCAGTACTTC,CASSLDRARETQYF
.,TRBV27,TRBJ2-7,.,TGTGCCAGCAGTTCGGCGGGACTCCCAACTTTCTACGAGCAGTACTTC,CASSSAGLPTFYEQYF
.,TRBV28,TRBJ2-1,.,TGTGCCAGCGGTCCCCGAACTAGGCGCAATGAGCAGTTCTTC,CASGPRTRRNEQFF
.,TRBV12-3/TRBV12-4,TRBJ2-7,.,TGTGCCAGCACGCGGGTTGGAGGGAGCTACGAGCAGTACTTC,CASTRVGGSYEQYF
.,TRBV20-1,TRBJ2-5,.,TGCAGTGCCTTGGGGGGAGGAGAGACCCAGTACTTC,CSALGGGETQYF
.,TRBV28,TRBJ2-5,.,TGTGCCAGCAGTAAGGACCAATTCCGCCAAGAGACCCAGTACTTC,CASSKDQFRQETQYF
.,TRBV4-2,TRBJ2-1,.,TGTGCCAGCAGCCAAGATCAGGAGGGGGAGCAGTTCTTC,CASSQDQEGEQFF
TRBD2,TRBV28,TRBJ2-7,.,TGTGCCAGCAGTCCGTGGACTAGCGGGGAGATTTACGAGCAGTACTTC,CASSPWTSGEIYEQYF
.,TRBV7-3,TRBJ2-5,few,TGTGCCAGCAGCTTAACCAACACCGGGGTCGAGACCCAGTACTTC,CASSLTNTGVETQYF
.,TRBV20-1,TRBJ2-5,.,TGCAGTGCTAGGGGGGCGGGAGAGACCCAGTACTTC,CSARGAGETQYF
TRBD2,TRBV6-6,TRBJ2-7,.,TGTGCCAGCAGTTACCTAGGACTAGCGGGGGGAGACCACGAGCAGTACTTC,CASSYLGLAGGDHEQYF
.,TRBV10-3,TRBJ2-5,.,TGTGCCATCAGTAAGGGTCGCTGGGACCAAGAGACCCAGTACTTC,CAISKGRWDQETQYF
.,TRBV7-2,TRBJ2-5,.,TGTGCCAGCCGAGCGCGACTGGCCCAAGAGACCCAGTACTTC,CASRARLAQETQYF
.,TRBV4-1,TRBJ2-3,.,TGCGCCAGCAGCCAAGATAAGGGAACCACAGATACGCAGTATTTT,CASSQDKGTTDTQYF
.,TRBV5-4,TRBJ2-3,.,TGTGCCAGCAACCTCGAGGGTGCGGGAACAACTACGCAGTATTTT,CASNLEGAGTTTQYF
.,TRBV13,TRBJ2-6,.,TGTGCCAGCAGCTTACCATACGGGGCCAACGTCCTGACTTTC,CASSLPYGANVLTF
TRBD2,TRBV2,TRBJ2-7,few,TGTGCCAGCCGTTCGGAACCTAGCGGGAGATATGGGACTTCTTCCTACGAGCAGTACTTC,CASRSEPSGRYGTSSYEQYF
TRBD2,TRBV2,TRBJ2-3,.,TGTGCCAGCAGTCTCCAGTGGACTAGCGGCTACACAGATACGCAGTATTTT,CASSLQWTSGYTDTQYF
.,TRBV18,TRBJ2-7,.,TGTGCCAGCTCACCTACGGGGCGCGACTTGTACAATGAGCAGTACTTC,CASSPTGRDLYNEQYF
TRBD2,TRBV5-1,TRBJ2-3,.,TGCGCCAGCCTATACGGACTAGCGGCAACAGATACGCAGTATTTT,CASLYGLAATDTQYF
TRBD2,TRBV28,TRBJ2-1,once,TGTGCCAGCAGGGATGTGGCTAGCGGGAGTTCCGAGCAGTTCTTC,CASRDVASGSSEQFF